The clone carrying this T cell receptor beta chain has more than one count but fewer than ten. These data come from a study of response to subunit inactivated influenza vaccine. This CDR3 is built from 15 residues. CDR1 is SGHNT, CDR2 YYREEE, per germline (reference sequence). The V and J ends lost 7 bases and 5 bases respectively, with 22 bases between them. TCRdb passed the RT-PCR reads through MiXCR, listing each CDR3 protein once. Of almost 250,000 distinct CDR3 sequences listed, less than 15% are singletons. The receptor was isolated from a man aged 45-65 years who received an inactivated influenza vaccine. The chain joins TRBV5-4 to TRBJ2-7, with a weak D call TRBD1 (8 bases). The input for sequencing was non-naive T cells sorted from PBMCs, taken around 15 days before vaccination. The CDR3: CASGANRGGFDEQYF. DNA for the CDR3: TGTGCCAGCGGCGCAAACAGGGGGGGGTTTGACGAGCAGTACTTC. Together with reference TRBV5-4 and TRBJ2-7, the CDR3 gives the full variable domain: ETGVTQSPTHLIKTRGQQVTLRCSSQSGHNTVSWYQQALGQGPQFIFQYYREEENGRGNFPPRFSGLQFPNYSSELNVNALELDDSALYLCASGANRGGFDEQYFGPGTRLTVT.